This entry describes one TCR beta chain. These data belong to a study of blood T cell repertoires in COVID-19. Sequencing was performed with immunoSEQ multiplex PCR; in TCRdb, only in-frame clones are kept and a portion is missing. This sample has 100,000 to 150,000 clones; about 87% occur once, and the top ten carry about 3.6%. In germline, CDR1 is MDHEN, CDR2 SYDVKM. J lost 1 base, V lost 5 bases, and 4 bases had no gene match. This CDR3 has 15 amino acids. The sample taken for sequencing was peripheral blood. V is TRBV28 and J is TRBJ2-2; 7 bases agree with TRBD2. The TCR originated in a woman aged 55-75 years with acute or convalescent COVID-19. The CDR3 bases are TGTGCCAGCAGTATCGGGACTAAGAACACCGGGGAGCTGTTTTTT. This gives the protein CASSIGTKNTGELFF.